The entry below describes one T cell receptor beta chain. It lacks a known antigen. No much larger clone is present one base from it, and per-base qualities are unavailable. Peripheral blood CD8+ and CD4+ T cells from healthy donors, Susac syndrome patients and multiple sclerosis patients were profiled by high-throughput TCR beta sequencing. Recently defined diagnostic criteria for definite or probable disease were met by the Susac syndrome patients. Bulk CD8+ and CD4+ T cells were purified by magnetic negative isolation, while CD8+ TEMRA cells were enriched using FACS. Blood was collected in EDTA tubes and processed within 24 hours, with PBMCs isolated through density gradient centrifugation. PBMCs destined for TCR sequencing were cryopreserved in liquid nitrogen and later thawed in a 37 °C water bath. The sorted or isolated CD4+, CD8+ and CD8+ TEMRA cells had a purity of 90% or higher. This sample stems from a study of CD8 T cells in Susac syndrome (dated by TCRdb to the late 2010s). Describing the broader study: Of the Susac syndrome patients who were sequenced, fewer than 10 were in clinical remission while five or six had clinically active disease. CD8+ T cell repertoire clonality was compared between more than ten healthy donors, about 14 Susac syndrome patients and approximately 16 multiple sclerosis patients. The study used repertoire sequencing to test whether antigen drove CD8+ T cell activation and differentiation in Susac syndrome. Susac syndrome patients were therapy-naive, on corticosteroids (some also receiving IVIg), or on IVIg alone at blood withdrawal. The research as a whole found: The number of individuals in the TCR sequencing and HLA analysis was acknowledged as relatively small. In the total CD8+ and CD8+ TEMRA repertoires, sixteen and five Susac-specific public clones, respectively, were identified. Susac syndrome CD8+ repertoires showed clonal expansion, highest in CD8+ TEMRA cells and greater in clinically active than remitting patients.

RNA was extracted with the RNeasy kit and roughly 0.45 to 1 ug was reverse transcribed using random hexamers. The immunoSEQ multiplex PCR assay, which covers 54 Vbeta and 13 Jbeta segments, was used to amplify TCR beta CDR3 regions. PCR amplification bias was corrected using a synthetic template baseline for primer optimization and computational correction. Concerning the study's data processing: Only productive sequences were kept, with reads annotated to V, D and J genes according to IMGT and analyzed in immunoSEQ Analyzer. Clonality was computed as one minus Shannon entropy normalized by log2 of the number of productive unique sequences. Public and private clones were assessed among the 100 most prevalent clones of each patient and control. Clones were defined as Susac-specific when absent from the healthy and MS cohorts, from 1052 published viral clones and from other ImmuneACCESS disease sequences. TCRdb reanalyzed the raw reads on its own, using fastp at Q25 for trimming and MiXCR for clone calling, and kept in-frame beta chains. When rows share a CDR3 protein, they turn into one entry using the most common DNA and genes. These V and J calls derive from TCRdb rather than the authors' analysis. The sample records approximately 25,000 distinct CDR3 sequences, roughly 93% of which are singletons. The top ten hold approximately 0.62% of the sample.

At the junction V is shortened by 4 bases and J by 3 bases; bases outside the gene matches: 15. Looking up the germline V gene (reference sequence) yields CDR1 SEHNR and CDR2 FQNEAQ. Counted from cysteine to phenylalanine, this CDR3 has 18 amino acids. Here the CDR3 DNA is all that survives: 54 bases in frame from base 1. In this chain, TRBV7-9 is recombined with TRBJ2-3; 8 bases in the middle match TRBD1. The receptor was isolated from a human donor with Susac syndrome. Sequencing used CD8+ T cells from PBMCs. The CDR3 region reads CASSSQYGTGSSTDTQYF. In nucleotide form, the sequence is TGTGCCAGCAGCTCCCAGTACGGGACAGGTTCTTCAACAGATACGCAGTATTTT.